Following are 28 T cell receptor beta chains from one sample sequenced in a study of beta chain features in type 1 diabetes. Expressed TCRB transcripts were sequenced, since all the RNA that had been isolated was reverse transcribed. Profiled with immunoSEQ multiplex PCR; TCRdb holds only in-frame clones, not every one. The sample carries 35,000 or so clones, around 64% recorded once. Sample: Tregs from blood. The receptors stem from a woman in her twenties or thirties in good health.

This clone was detected a few times. The chain joins TRBV9 to TRBJ2-7, with 9 bases matching TRBD1. The germline V gene has CDR1 SGDLS and CDR2 YYNGEE. The CDR3 length is 16 residues. The junction had 7 bases not matched to a gene; V was cut back by 0 bases and J by 3 bases. CDR3 sequence: CASSVGHRQGVYEQYF. DNA of the CDR3: TGTGCCAGCAGCGTAGGGCATCGACAGGGGGTCTACGAGCAGTACTTC.

The rearrangement uses TRBV5-1 and TRBJ2-5, with D perhaps TRBD1 (6 bases). Per germline, CDR1 SGHRS and CDR2 YFSETQ. V lost 4 bases to trimming and J lost 2 bases, with 15 bases between them. This CDR3 is built from 15 residues. The CDR3 nucleotides are TGCGCCAGCAGCCCCCAGACAGGCCCGCAAGAGACCCAGTACTTC. Its translation is CASSPQTGPQETQYF. Using reference TRBV5-1 and TRBJ2-5 for the parts outside the CDR3, the full variable domain is KAGVTQTPRYLIKTRGQQVTLSCSPISGHRSVSWYQQTPGQGLQFLFEYFSETQRNKGNFPGRFSGRQFSNSRSEMNVSTLELGDSALYLCASSPQTGPQETQYFGPGTRLLVL.

J is TRBJ2-5 and V is TRBV6-6; weak D call: TRBD2 (5 bases). CDR3 size: 16 residues. Trimming shortened V by 0 bases and J by 1 base, and 12 bases separated the two germline ends. Germline V CDR1 and CDR2: MNHNY, SVGAGI (reference sequence). CDR3 DNA sequence: TGTGCCAGCAGTTACTCAGGAGCGGCGGGCCAAGAGACCCAGTACTTC. Its protein is CASSYSGAAGQETQYF.

The V gene is TRBV4-2, the J gene TRBJ1-3; perhaps TRBD1 as D (6 bases). Trimming pared 3 bases from V and 2 bases from J, leaving 14 bases between. The CDR3 covers 16 residues. Per the germline V gene, CDR1 is LGHNA and CDR2 is YNFKEQ. The CDR3 region is CASSQIQGSTGNTIYF. Written as DNA, the CDR3 is TGTGCCAGCAGCCAGATACAGGGATCCACTGGAAACACCATATATTTT.

V usage is TRBV19 and J usage is TRBJ2-7; 9 positions match TRBD1. Germline V gene lookup returns CDR1 LNHDA and CDR2 SQIVND (reference sequence). This CDR3 is built from 14 residues. The ends lost 5 bases at V and 2 bases at J; junction bases unmatched: 4. CDR3 nucleotide sequence: TGTGCCAGTAGTGTGGACAGGGGCACCTACGAGCAGTACTTC. Translated: CASSVDRGTYEQYF. The full variable domain, completed using reference TRBV19 and TRBJ2-7, is DGGITQSPKYLFRKEGQNVTLSCEQNLNHDAMYWYRQDPGQGLRLIYYSQIVNDFQKGDIAEGYSVSREKKESFPLTVTSAQKNPTAFYLCASSVDRGTYEQYFGPGTRLTVT.

The table lists this clone with a few counts. This chain joins TRBV5-5 and TRBJ2-2; 7 bases map to TRBD1. V trimming: 4 bases; J trimming: 2 bases; junction bases outside the gene matches: 5. CDR1 is SGHKS, CDR2 YYEKEE, per germline (reference sequence). There are 15 residues in the CDR3. Here the CDR3 DNA reads TGTGCCAGCAGCCAGGGACAGATTAACACCGGGGAGCTGTTTTTT. It is translated as CASSQGQINTGELFF. The variable domain in full, with the rest retrieved from reference TRBV5-5 and TRBJ2-2, is DAGVTQSPTHLIKTRGQQVTLRCSPISGHKSVSWYQQVLGQGPQFIFQYYEKEERGRGNFPDRFSARQFPNYSSELNVNALLLGDSALYLCASSQGQINTGELFFGEGSRLTVL.

V and J are TRBV27 and TRBJ1-1; a weak D match, TRBD1 (5 bases). Germline CDR1 reads MNHEY; CDR2 reads SMNVEV (reference sequence). The CDR3 contains 13 residues. V gave up 7 bases and J gave up 0 bases, with 9 bases separating them. CDR3 sequence (DNA): TGTGCCAGCACGCGGGGGATGAACACTGAAGCTTTCTTT. The encoded protein is CASTRGMNTEAFF.

The chain combines TRBV4-1 with TRBJ2-7; D is unclear. Trimming removed 2 bases at V and 2 bases at J, with 7 bases between. CDR3 length: 13 residues. In germline, CDR1 is MGHRA, CDR2 YSYEKL. This chain's CDR3 is CASSQNTAYEQYF. CDR3 bases: TGCGCCAGCAGCCAAAACACCGCCTACGAGCAGTACTTC.

The CDR3 spells CASSLGPGRNEKLFF. CDR3 nucleotides: TGTGCCAGCTCCCTGGGGCCAGGGAGGAATGAAAAACTGTTTTTT. The chain links TRBV18 to TRBJ1-4, with a tentative D call TRBD1 (5 bases). Between the trimmed V and J ends, which lost 6 bases and 5 bases, there was a span of 16 bases. Germline V gives CDR1 KGHSH, CDR2 LQKENI. CDR3 length equals 15 residues.

This clone showed up just a few times. The V and J genes are TRBV7-9 and TRBJ2-5; TRBD2 aligns across 7 bases. The V gene's germline CDR1 is SEHNR and CDR2 FQNEAQ (reference sequence). The CDR3 sequence is 17 residues long. The V and J ends lost 5 bases and 6 bases, in that order; junction bases with no gene match: 18. CDR3 DNA: TGTGCCAGCAGCCCCTATTGGGAGGGGACGTCGGCCAAGACCCAGTACTTC. Protein sequence: CASSPYWEGTSAKTQYF.

V and J are TRBV19 and TRBJ1-2; D ambiguous. The germline CDR1 and CDR2 sequences are LNHDA and SQIVND (reference sequence). The V gene lost 5 bases and the J gene lost 7 bases, with 8 bases spanning the gap. This CDR3 has 11 residues. DNA for the CDR3: TGTGCCAGTAGTTTCGTCGGTGGCTACACCTTC. Protein: CASSFVGGYTF. Variable domain in full (rest from reference TRBV19 and TRBJ1-2): DGGITQSPKYLFRKEGQNVTLSCEQNLNHDAMYWYRQDPGQGLRLIYYSQIVNDFQKGDIAEGYSVSREKKESFPLTVTSAQKNPTAFYLCASSFVGGYTFGSGTRLTVV.

This CDR3 is CSVALGASDTQYF. The CDR3 coding sequence is TGCAGCGTTGCTCTGGGGGCTTCAGATACGCAGTATTTT. The chain is built from TRBV29-1 and TRBJ2-3; a weak D match, TRBD1 (6 bases). V was cut by 4 bases and J by 4 bases, with 12 bases left in between. The CDR3 contains 13 residues. The germline V gene has CDR1 SQVTM and CDR2 ANQGSEA.

This clone was found a few times. This chain connects TRBV7-2 to TRBJ2-3, with TRBD2 matching 7 bases. The CDR3 totals 16 residues. The V gene's germline CDR1 is SGHTA and CDR2 FQGNSA. The V gene end was trimmed by 5 bases and the J gene end by 5 bases; junction bases not matched to a gene: 13. Here the CDR3 reads CASSPGGGRARDTQYF. CDR3 coding DNA: TGTGCCAGCAGCCCCGGAGGTGGGAGGGCCAGAGATACGCAGTATTTT.

The gene calls are TRBV11-2 and TRBJ1-2; D gene unclear. Between the trimmed V and J ends, which lost 5 bases and 6 bases, there was a span of 22 bases. Germline values: CDR1 SGHAT, CDR2 FQNNGV. The CDR3 loop spans 16 amino acids. The CDR3 loop reads CASSPRTAPFPDGYTF. The CDR3 DNA is TGTGCCAGCAGCCCAAGGACTGCCCCCTTTCCGGATGGCTACACCTTC.

The gene calls are TRBV5-4 and TRBJ2-3, with a tentative D call TRBD1 (5 bases). The germline V and J ends were trimmed by 0 bases and 4 bases, with 12 bases remaining between them. The CDR3 has 15 amino acids. From germline, CDR1 is SGHNT and CDR2 YYREEE (reference sequence). DNA of the CDR3: TGTGCCAGCAGCTTGGCTGTTGGGGCCCCAGATACGCAGTATTTT. Its protein product is CASSLAVGAPDTQYF.

This chain uses TRBV7-2 with TRBJ2-7; 10 nucleotides align to TRBD1. The CDR3 sequence is 12 residues long. CDR1 is SGHTA, CDR2 FQGNSA, per germline. The V gene end was trimmed by 7 bases and the J gene end by 4 bases; junction bases not matched to a gene: 1. In DNA form, the CDR3 reads TGTGCCAGCAAGGGACAGGGGTACGAGCAGTACTTC. Encoded protein: CASKGQGYEQYF.

V and J are TRBV5-1 and TRBJ2-7; D unclear. Trimming took 1 base from V and 1 from J, leaving 3 bases between them. The CDR3 runs to 12 residues. Germline V lookup: CDR1 SGHRS, CDR2 YFSETQ. The CDR3 sequence: CASSLTSYEQYF. The DNA for the CDR3 is TGCGCCAGCAGCTTGACATCCTACGAGCAGTACTTC.

The table lists this clone with a count of one. This chain connects TRBV4-3 to TRBJ2-5, with a weak D call TRBD1 (5 bases). The better agreement between TRBJ2-7 and the DNA end casts doubt on the J call. CDR1 is LGHNA and CDR2 is YSLEER in the germline V gene. This CDR3 has 15 amino acids. The CDR3 loop reads CASSQDPGHGFEQYF. CDR3 nucleotide sequence: TGCGCCAGCAGCCAAGATCCAGGACACGGTTTCGAGCAGTACTTC.

This clone occurred once. This chain connects TRBV18 to TRBJ1-2; 7 positions match TRBD1. V lost 6 bases, J lost 2 bases, and 9 bases stayed unmatched. The CDR3 has 15 amino acids. CDR1 is KGHSH, CDR2 LQKENI, per germline. The DNA for the CDR3 is TGTGCCAGCTCGCCCCGGGACAGAGGGAACTATGGCTACACCTTC. This encodes CASSPRDRGNYGYTF.

The rearrangement links TRBV20-1 to TRBJ1-1; D is uncertain. V lost 3 bases, J lost 11 bases, and 13 bases lay in between. CDR1 DFQATT and CDR2 SNEGSKA come from the germline V gene (reference sequence). The CDR3 has 11 residues. The CDR3 nucleotides are TGCAGTGCTAGTCATCTAGTGGTTGCTTTCTTT. Translation gives CSASHLVVAFF.

The chain employs TRBV5-6 and TRBJ2-6; the D gene is possibly TRBD2 (5 bases). The length of the CDR3 is 17 residues. In germline, CDR1 is SGHDT, CDR2 YYEEEE. V was pared by 2 bases and J by 5 bases, with 17 bases between. The CDR3 nucleotides read TGTGCCAGCAGCTTATGGACCGGGGTGATTAGGGCCAACGTCCTGACTTTC. It specifies CASSLWTGVIRANVLTF.

The CDR3: CASSNIRTLVHYEQYF. In DNA form, the CDR3 reads TGTGCCAGCAGCAATATTAGGACTCTGGTGCACTACGAGCAGTACTTC. The chain combines TRBV21-1 with TRBJ2-7; TRBD2 is the table's D call and was not checked against the DNA. TRBV21-1 is marked as a pseudogene. The CDR3 is made up of 16 amino acids.

The chain carries TRBV7-9 and TRBJ2-1, with D perhaps TRBD1 (5 bases). The CDR3 is 16 amino acids. The V end lost 5 bases, the J end lost 2 bases, and 16 bases lay between the germline ends. Germline CDR1 reads SEHNR; CDR2 reads FQNEAQ (reference sequence). The CDR3 DNA follows: TGTGCCAGCAGCCTTGTGGGGCGCGTAACCTACAATGAGCAGTTCTTC. Encoded protein: CASSLVGRVTYNEQFF.

The chain joins TRBV18 to TRBJ2-7; 10 nucleotides align to TRBD1. The length of the CDR3 is 13 residues. The junction had 2 bases not matched to a gene; V was cut back by 5 bases and J by 4 bases. Germline CDR1 reads KGHSH; CDR2 reads LQKENI. The CDR3 DNA sequence: TGTGCCAGCTCAGACAGGGGGCGGTACGAGCAGTACTTC. Translated, it gives CASSDRGRYEQYF.

This rearrangement joins TRBV7-2 to TRBJ1-1; D is unclear. This CDR3 has 13 residues. Germline V CDR1 and CDR2: SGHTA, FQGNSA. V was trimmed by 3 bases and J by 8 bases, leaving 13 bases between them. The DNA for the CDR3 is TGTGCCAGCAGCTTTGATCCGGGTGGGGAAGCTTTCTTT. The encoded protein is CASSFDPGGEAFF.

CDR3 bases: TGTGCCAGCATCGGCCGACCACTAGCGGGAGGAGCCTACAATGAGCAGTTCTTC. As protein: CASIGRPLAGGAYNEQFF. The chain combines TRBV7-9 with TRBJ2-1, with 12 bases identical to TRBD2. This CDR3 has 18 residues. Trimming cost V 7 bases and J 2 bases; bases outside gene matches: 12. CDR1 SEHNR and CDR2 FQNEAQ come from the germline V gene (reference sequence).

The J gene is TRBJ1-1, the V gene TRBV6-1; D remains ambiguous. V was trimmed by 2 bases and J by 6 bases, leaving 13 bases between them. The CDR3 runs 14 residues. Germline CDR1 MNHNS, CDR2 SASEGT. The CDR3 is CASSELLLPAEAFF. The CDR3 DNA reads TGTGCCAGCAGTGAACTTCTTTTGCCGGCTGAAGCTTTCTTT.

The J gene is TRBJ2-7, the V gene TRBV28, with D maybe TRBD1 (6 bases). The V end was cut by 4 bases, the J end by 6 bases, with 13 bases between. Germline V gives CDR1 MDHEN, CDR2 SYDVKM. The CDR3 has 13 residues. The CDR3 is CASSYRVGLEQYF. DNA for the CDR3: TGTGCCAGCAGTTACAGGGTCGGGCTCGAGCAGTACTTC. The variable domain in full, completed from reference TRBV28 and TRBJ2-7, reads DVKVTQSSRYLVKRTGEKVFLECVQDMDHENMFWYRQDPGLGLRLIYFSYDVKMKEKGDIPEGYSVSREKKERFSLILESASTNQTSMYLCASSYRVGLEQYFGPGTRLTVT.